Described below is a single T cell receptor beta chain sequence and its context. Profiled with immunoSEQ multiplex PCR; TCRdb holds only in-frame clones, not every one. This table holds approximately 40,000 clones, about 86% found once. These data are taken from a study of blood T cell repertoires in COVID-19. The V gene end was trimmed by 7 bases and the J gene end by 10 bases; junction bases not matched to a gene: 4. This CDR3 has 11 amino acids. The V and J genes are TRBV12-3 or TRBV12-4 and TRBJ2-1; TRBD2 matches 7 bases. Sequenced sample: peripheral blood. This clonotype was obtained from a man in his forties with COVID-19, enrolled during active disease. CDR3 sequence reads: CASTGRGEQFF. As DNA, the CDR3 is TGTGCCAGCACGGGGAGGGGCGAGCAGTTCTTC.